This record covers a single TCR beta chain. The entry originates in a study of blood T cell repertoires in COVID-19. Clones were read by immunoSEQ multiplex PCR, and TCRdb kept only the in-frame ones, dropping some. The top ten hold 2.3% of the sample, which has some 250,000 clones, under 95% seen once. Trimming stripped 5 bases from V and 4 bases from J, with 17 bases between. The CDR3 is made up of 15 amino acids. Germline V gene data show CDR1 as MDHEN and CDR2 as SYDVKM. Source material: PBMCs or T cells enriched from blood (not recorded which). This receptor was taken from a woman in her thirties or forties with acute COVID-19. This chain joins TRBV28 and TRBJ1-1, with a possible D match to TRBD1 (5 bases). CDR3 bases: TGTGCCAGCAGTCCGGGGGGGTCAAGGGGCACTGAAGCTTTCTTT. Amino acids: CASSPGGSRGTEAFF.